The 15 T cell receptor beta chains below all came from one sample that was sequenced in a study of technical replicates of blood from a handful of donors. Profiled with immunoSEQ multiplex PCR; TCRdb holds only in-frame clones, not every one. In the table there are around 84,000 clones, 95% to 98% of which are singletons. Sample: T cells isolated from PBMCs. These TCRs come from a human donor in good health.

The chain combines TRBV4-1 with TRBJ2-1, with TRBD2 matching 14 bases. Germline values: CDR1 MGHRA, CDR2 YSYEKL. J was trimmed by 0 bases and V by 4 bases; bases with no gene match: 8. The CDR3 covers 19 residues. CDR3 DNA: TGCGCCAGCAGCCCGGGACTAGCGGGAGATGGGGTCTCCTACAATGAGCAGTTCTTC. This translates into CASSPGLAGDGVSYNEQFF.

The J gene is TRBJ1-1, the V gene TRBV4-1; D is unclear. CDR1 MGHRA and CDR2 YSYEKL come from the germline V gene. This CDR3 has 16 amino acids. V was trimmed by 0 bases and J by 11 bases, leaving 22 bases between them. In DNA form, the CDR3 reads TGCGCCAGCAGCCAAGAGCTGCCGGACTGGGGAGGGAATGCTTTCTTT. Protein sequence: CASSQELPDWGGNAFF.

In nucleotides, the CDR3 is TGTGCCAGCAGCTTGGACAGTCTCTATCAGCCCCAGCATTTT. Its protein is CASSLDSLYQPQHF. This chain connects TRBV5-8 to TRBJ1-5, with D unclear. V was shortened by 0 bases and J by 5 bases, with 9 bases between the two germline ends. The CDR3 is 14 amino acids. CDR1 is SGHTS, CDR2 YDEGEE, per germline. The variable domain in full, with the rest retrieved from reference TRBV5-8 and TRBJ1-5, is EAGVTQSPTHLIKTRGQQATLRCSPISGHTSVYWYQQALGLGLQFLLWYDEGEERNRGNFPPRFSGRQFPNYSSELNVNALELEDSALYLCASSLDSLYQPQHFGDGTRLSIL.

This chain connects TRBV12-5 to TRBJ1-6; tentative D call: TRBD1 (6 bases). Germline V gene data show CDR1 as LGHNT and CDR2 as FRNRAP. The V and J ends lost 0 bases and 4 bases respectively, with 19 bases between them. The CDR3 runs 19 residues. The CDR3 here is CASGLVYTGSFNYNSPLHF. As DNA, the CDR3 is TGTGCTAGTGGTTTGGTATATACAGGGTCCTTTAATTATAATTCACCCCTCCACTTT.

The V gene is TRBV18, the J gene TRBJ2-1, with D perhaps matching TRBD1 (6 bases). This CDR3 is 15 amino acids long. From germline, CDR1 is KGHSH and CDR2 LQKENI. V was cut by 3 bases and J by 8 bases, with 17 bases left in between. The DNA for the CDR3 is TGTGCCAGCTCACCGTGGAAAACACAGGGTGATGAGCAGTTCTTC. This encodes CASSPWKTQGDEQFF.

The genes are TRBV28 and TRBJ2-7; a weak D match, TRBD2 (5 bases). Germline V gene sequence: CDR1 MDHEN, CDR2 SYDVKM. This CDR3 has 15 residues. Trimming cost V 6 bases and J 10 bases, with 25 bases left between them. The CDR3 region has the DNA TGTGCCAGCAGACCCCTGAGACTACGAGCAGTTTCCCAGTACTTC. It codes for CASRPLRLRAVSQYF.

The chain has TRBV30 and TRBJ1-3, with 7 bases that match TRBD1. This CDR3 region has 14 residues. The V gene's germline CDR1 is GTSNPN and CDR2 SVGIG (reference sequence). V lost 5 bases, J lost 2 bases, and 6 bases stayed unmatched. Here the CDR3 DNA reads TGTGCCTGGTCGATCCAGGGGGCTGGAAACACCATATATTTT. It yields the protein CAWSIQGAGNTIYF.

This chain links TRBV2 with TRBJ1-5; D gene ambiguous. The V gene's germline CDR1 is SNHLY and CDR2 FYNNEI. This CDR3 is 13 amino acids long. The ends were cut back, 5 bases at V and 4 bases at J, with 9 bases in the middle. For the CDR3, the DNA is TGTGCCAGCAGTAGTGAGAGTAATCAGCCCCAGCATTTT. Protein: CASSSESNQPQHF.

CDR3 amino acids: CSVDPRTDSGYTF. CDR3 bases: TGCAGCGTTGACCCAAGGACGGACTCGGGCTACACCTTC. This chain joins TRBV29-1 and TRBJ1-2; D not resolved. Germline CDR1 is SQVTM and CDR2 is ANQGSEA. The V end was cut by 3 bases, the J end by 8 bases, with 16 bases between. The length of the CDR3 is 13 residues.

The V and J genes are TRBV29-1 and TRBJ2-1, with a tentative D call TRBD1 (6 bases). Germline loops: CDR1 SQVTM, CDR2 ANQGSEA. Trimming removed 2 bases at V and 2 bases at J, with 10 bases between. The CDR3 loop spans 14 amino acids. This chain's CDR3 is CSVERRTAYNEQFF. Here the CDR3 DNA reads TGCAGCGTTGAACGTCGGACAGCCTACAATGAGCAGTTCTTC.

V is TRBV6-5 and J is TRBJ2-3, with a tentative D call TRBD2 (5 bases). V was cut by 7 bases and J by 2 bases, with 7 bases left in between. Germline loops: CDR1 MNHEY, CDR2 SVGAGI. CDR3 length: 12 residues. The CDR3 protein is CASMGDTDTQYF. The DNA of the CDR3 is TGTGCCAGCATGGGAGACACAGATACGCAGTATTTT.

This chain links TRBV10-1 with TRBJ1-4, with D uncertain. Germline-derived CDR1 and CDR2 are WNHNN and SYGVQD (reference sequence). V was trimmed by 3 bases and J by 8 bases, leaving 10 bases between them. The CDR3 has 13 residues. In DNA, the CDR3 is TGCGCCAGCAGTGACCGTGTTTCCGAAAAACTGTTTTTT. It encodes CASSDRVSEKLFF.

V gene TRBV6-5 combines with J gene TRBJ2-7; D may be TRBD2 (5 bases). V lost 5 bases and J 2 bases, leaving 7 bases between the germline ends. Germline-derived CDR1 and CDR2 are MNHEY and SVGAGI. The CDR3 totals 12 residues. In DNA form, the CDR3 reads TGTGCCAGCAGTCGGGATACCTACGAGCAGTACTTC. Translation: CASSRDTYEQYF.

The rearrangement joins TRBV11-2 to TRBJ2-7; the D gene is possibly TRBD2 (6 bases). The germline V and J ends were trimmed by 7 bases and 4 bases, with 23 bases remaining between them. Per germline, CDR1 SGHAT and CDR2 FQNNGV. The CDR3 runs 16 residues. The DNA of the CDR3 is TGTGCCAGCACCTCCCCCGGCGGAACGCGGGGTTACGAGCAGTACTTC. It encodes CASTSPGGTRGYEQYF.

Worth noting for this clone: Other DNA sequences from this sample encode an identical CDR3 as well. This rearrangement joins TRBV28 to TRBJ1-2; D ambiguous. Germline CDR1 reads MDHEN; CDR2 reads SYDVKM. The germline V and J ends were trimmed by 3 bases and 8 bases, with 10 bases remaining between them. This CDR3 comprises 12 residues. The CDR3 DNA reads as TGTGCCAGCAGTTTGCGGGAAGGAGGCTACACCTTC. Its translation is CASSLREGGYTF.